This entry lists 30 T cell receptor beta chains sequenced from one sample in a study of blood T cell repertoires in COVID-19. Some clones are missing from TCRdb's copy, which holds only in-frame ones; the method was immunoSEQ multiplex PCR. The sample lists tens of thousands of clones; around four fifths were seen once. Sample: peripheral blood. The receptors derive from a human donor in a cohort sampled during active COVID-19.

J is TRBJ1-5 and V is TRBV18; TRBD1 matches 7 bases. The CDR3 contains 15 residues. Germline V gene lookup returns CDR1 KGHSH and CDR2 LQKENI. V gave up 3 bases and J gave up 2 bases; unmatched junction bases: 4. DNA of the CDR3: TGTGCCAGCTCACCCGGACAGGTACGCAATCAGCCCCAGCATTTT. It is translated as CASSPGQVRNQPQHF.

This chain links TRBV7-9 with TRBJ1-2, with TRBD1 as a possible D gene (5 bases). Trimming pared 1 base from V and 7 bases from J, leaving 19 bases between. The CDR3 runs 16 residues. Per germline, CDR1 SEHNR and CDR2 FQNEAQ (reference sequence). CDR3 sequence (DNA): TGTGCCAGCAGCTTAGACTTGGCTAGGGGCTTGGGTGGCTACACCTTC. Amino acids: CASSLDLARGLGGYTF. The variable domain in full, completed from reference TRBV7-9 and TRBJ1-2, reads DTGVSQNPRHKITKRGQNVTFRCDPISEHNRLYWYRQTLGQGPEFLTYFQNEAQLEKSRLLSDRFSAERPKGSFSTLEIQRTEQGDSAMYLCASSLDLARGLGGYTFGSGTRLTVV.

This clone was counted a few times. This specimen includes other DNA sequences encoding the same CDR3. The chain couples TRBV4-2 to TRBJ1-5; tentatively, D is TRBD1 (6 bases). Germline lookup yields CDR1 LGHNA and CDR2 YNFKEQ. Trimming pared 0 bases from V and 4 bases from J, leaving 10 bases between. The CDR3 is 15 residues long. The CDR3 coding sequence is TGTGCCAGCAGCCAAGAAAGGGGGGGGAATCAGCCCCAGCATTTT. Protein product: CASSQERGGNQPQHF.

The count of this clone is one. The chain combines TRBV18 with TRBJ1-3; D is uncertain. The CDR3 loop spans 15 amino acids. Trimming left V 1 base short and J 0 bases short, with 7 bases between. Germline CDR1 KGHSH, CDR2 LQKENI. This CDR3 is CASSPRQFSGNTIYF. The DNA for the CDR3 is TGTGCCAGCTCACCACGTCAGTTCTCTGGAAACACCATATATTTT. Using reference TRBV18 and TRBJ1-3 for the parts outside the CDR3, the full variable domain is NAGVMQNPRHLVRRRGQEARLRCSPMKGHSHVYWYRQLPEEGLKFMVYLQKENIIDESGMPKERFSAEFPKEGPSILRIQQVVRGDSAAYFCASSPRQFSGNTIYFGEGSWLTVV.

V usage is TRBV7-2 and J usage is TRBJ2-7; D ambiguous. The CDR3 sequence is 16 residues long. Germline values: CDR1 SGHTA, CDR2 FQGNSA. Trimming pared 0 bases from V and 0 bases from J, leaving 12 bases between. The CDR3 reads CASSLAFAASSYEQYF. CDR3 nucleotide sequence: TGTGCCAGCAGCTTAGCGTTCGCGGCCAGCTCCTACGAGCAGTACTTC.

This chain connects TRBV19 to TRBJ2-7; 7 bases match TRBD2. Losses at the gene ends were 3 bases for V and 0 bases for J; bases not matched to a gene: 5. The germline CDR1 and CDR2 sequences are LNHDA and SQIVND (reference sequence). CDR3 length: 15 residues. The CDR3 protein is CASSIESSGSYEQYF. The CDR3 DNA sequence: TGTGCCAGTAGTATTGAATCTAGCGGCTCCTACGAGCAGTACTTC.

The chain carries TRBV4-3 and TRBJ2-1; TRBD2 aligns across 8 bases. V lost 4 bases and J lost 7; bases outside the gene matches: 9. Germline V gene data show CDR1 as LGHNA and CDR2 as YSLEER. The CDR3 contains 15 residues. CDR3 sequence: CASSPQAGAKNEQFF. The DNA for the CDR3 is TGCGCCAGCAGCCCCCAAGCGGGAGCAAAAAATGAGCAGTTCTTC.

The chain combines TRBV9 with TRBJ2-1, with 8 nucleotides matching TRBD2. In germline, CDR1 is SGDLS, CDR2 YYNGEE. The CDR3 runs 17 residues. V lost 5 bases, J lost 8 bases, and 18 bases stayed unmatched. The CDR3 loop is CASSNGLSGGPLDEQFF. The CDR3 DNA reads TGTGCCAGCAGTAATGGATTGTCGGGAGGGCCGTTGGATGAGCAGTTCTTC.

The chain carries TRBV5-1 and TRBJ1-6, with TRBD1 matching over 8 bases. V shed 4 bases, J shed 7 bases, and the junction held 7 bases outside the gene matches. The CDR3 loop spans 15 amino acids. Germline assignment: CDR1 SGHRS and CDR2 YFSETQ. This chain's CDR3 is CASSGGQAMNSPLHF. The DNA for the CDR3 is TGCGCCAGCAGCGGGGGACAGGCGATGAATTCACCCCTCCACTTT.

The V and J genes are TRBV5-1 and TRBJ2-1; 7 bases line up with TRBD2. Germline values: CDR1 SGHRS, CDR2 YFSETQ. Trimming removed 3 bases from V and 5 bases from J; junction bases left unmatched: 5. This CDR3 is built from 14 residues. The CDR3, as DNA: TGCGCCAGCAGCTCACTAGCGACGCACAATGAGCAGTTCTTC. Its translation is CASSSLATHNEQFF.

The rearrangement uses TRBV4-3 and TRBJ2-1, with D possibly TRBD1 on 6 matching bases. V lost 0 bases and J lost 5, with 14 bases in between. Germline lookup yields CDR1 LGHNA and CDR2 YSLEER. CDR3 length equals 16 residues. CDR3 sequence (DNA): TGCGCCAGCAGCCAAGATCGGTCAGGGGTGGACAATGAGCAGTTCTTC. Its protein is CASSQDRSGVDNEQFF.

V is TRBV23-1 and J is TRBJ1-4, with 9 bases matching TRBD1. TRBV23-1 is an ORF, and what it does is uncertain. The CDR3 is 20 amino acids. J gave up 2 bases and V 4 bases, and 17 bases lay outside the gene matches. The CDR3, as DNA: TGCGCCAGCAGTCGGCGAGGAGACAGGGGGATTCGTGGGACTAATGAAAAACTGTTTTTT. Its protein product is CASSRRGDRGIRGTNEKLFF.

V gene TRBV5-6 combines with J gene TRBJ2-7; D possibly corresponds to TRBD1 (6 bases). CDR3 length equals 14 residues. The V end lost 4 bases, the J end lost 1 base, and 12 bases lay between the germline ends. Germline V gives CDR1 SGHDT, CDR2 YYEEEE. This CDR3 is CASSRPDRSYEQYF. The CDR3 nucleotides read TGTGCCAGCAGCCGGCCCGACAGGTCCTACGAGCAGTACTTC.

This sequence joins TRBV9 and TRBJ1-3; 11 bases are a match to TRBD1. After removal of 4 bases from V and 2 bases from J, the junction contained 11 bases not matched to a gene. Germline values: CDR1 SGDLS, CDR2 YYNGEE. The CDR3 has 18 residues. The CDR3 sequence: CASSPGQGARLTGNTIYF. The CDR3 nucleotides read TGTGCCAGCAGCCCAGGACAGGGGGCGCGTTTGACTGGAAACACCATATATTTT.

V and J are TRBV12-3 or TRBV12-4 and TRBJ2-7; 7 bases fit TRBD2. The CDR3 totals 13 residues. Unmatched junction bases numbered 12, after V lost 7 bases and J lost 9 bases. CDR3 bases: TGTGCCAGCACCCCTGGGGGGAGGGTAGGGCAGTACTTC. It codes for CASTPGGRVGQYF.

The rearrangement joins TRBV15 to TRBJ1-5; 7 bases map to TRBD1. This CDR3 is 13 amino acids long. Losses at the gene ends were 8 bases for V and 2 bases for J; bases not matched to a gene: 3. Looked up from germline, CDR1 is LNHNV and CDR2 is YYDKDF (reference sequence). The CDR3 sequence is CATGQAGNQPQHF. The DNA of the CDR3 is TGTGCCACCGGACAGGCAGGCAATCAGCCCCAGCATTTT.

The J gene is TRBJ1-5, the V gene TRBV27, with D perhaps TRBD1 (6 bases). This CDR3 is 13 amino acids long. CDR1 and CDR2 from the germline V gene are MNHEY and SMNVEV (reference sequence). V dropped 6 bases and J dropped 4 bases, with 10 bases sitting between them. The CDR3 DNA reads TGTGCCAGCAGCCTGGACAGAAATCAGCCCCAGCATTTT. Translating it yields CASSLDRNQPQHF.

This clone qualifies as medium-sized. The chain recombines TRBV19 with TRBJ1-1; 9 nucleotides line up with TRBD1. J lost 0 bases, V lost 5 bases, and 10 bases had no gene match. This CDR3 region has 17 residues. CDR1 is LNHDA and CDR2 is SQIVND in the germline V gene (reference sequence). CDR3 DNA: TGTGCCAGTAGTCCTCTTCGGGACAGGGACATGAACACTGAAGCTTTCTTT. This codes for CASSPLRDRDMNTEAFF.

The rearrangement joins TRBV4-2 to TRBJ2-1, with a tentative D call TRBD2 (7 bases). The V gene lost 5 bases and the J gene lost 2 bases, with 22 bases spanning the gap. CDR3 length: 18 amino acids. The germline gives CDR1 LGHNA, CDR2 YNFKEQ. The CDR3 protein is CASSSGPMQGRAYNEQFF. CDR3 sequence (DNA): TGTGCCAGCAGCAGCGGTCCAATGCAGGGGAGGGCCTACAATGAGCAGTTCTTC.

This chain links TRBV9 with TRBJ2-7, with D maybe TRBD1 (6 bases). CDR1 and CDR2 from the germline V gene are SGDLS and YYNGEE. Trimming took off 0 bases at V and 3 bases at J, with 10 bases between the two ends. The CDR3 is 14 amino acids. The CDR3: CASSVVAGDYEQYF. CDR3 nucleotide sequence: TGTGCCAGCAGCGTAGTGGCAGGGGACTACGAGCAGTACTTC.

Written as DNA, the CDR3 is TGTGCCAGCAGCTTAGTCGGACTAGCGGGGGGGGGTCCGAATGAGCAGTTCTTC. Residues: CASSLVGLAGGGPNEQFF. The chain is built from TRBV11-3 and TRBJ2-1; 15 nucleotides align to TRBD2. The length of the CDR3 is 18 residues. V trimming: 1 base; J trimming: 7 bases; junction bases outside the gene matches: 8. CDR1 SGHNT and CDR2 YENEEA come from the germline V gene.

V usage is TRBV19 and J usage is TRBJ1-4; 7 bases agree with TRBD1. This CDR3 has 14 residues. J lost 7 bases, V lost 4 bases, and 6 bases had no gene match. Germline CDR1 LNHDA, CDR2 SQIVND (reference sequence). This chain's CDR3 is CASSKGGRGEKLFF. As DNA, the CDR3 is TGTGCCAGTAGTAAAGGGGGCAGGGGTGAAAAACTGTTTTTT.

This sequence joins TRBV24-1 and TRBJ2-1; a weak D match, TRBD2 (5 bases). This CDR3 spans 14 amino acids. The germline V and J ends were trimmed by 3 bases and 6 bases, with 11 bases remaining between them. Germline V lookup: CDR1 KGHDR, CDR2 SFDVKD. The CDR3 bases are TGTGCCACCAGTGATGCCGGAGGTCGCAATGAGCAGTTCTTC. Its protein is CATSDAGGRNEQFF.

This clone has only one observation. This rearrangement joins TRBV14 to TRBJ2-7; 8 bases agree with TRBD1. The germline V gene encodes CDR1 SGHDN and CDR2 FVKESK. V was pared by 1 base and J by 9 bases, with 5 bases of the junction left unmatched. The length of the CDR3 is 13 residues. The CDR3 DNA reads TGTGCCAGCAGCCAAGGGACAGGGCTAGTGCAGTACTTC. Its translation is CASSQGTGLVQYF.

CDR3 sequence: CASSIDRAQGREKLFF. In DNA, the CDR3 is TGTGCCAGCTCAATCGACAGGGCCCAGGGACGGGAAAAACTGTTTTTT. The rearrangement uses TRBV18 and TRBJ1-4; 7 bases are shared with TRBD1. J gave up 8 bases and V 5 bases, and 14 bases lay outside the gene matches. This CDR3 comprises 16 residues. Germline loops: CDR1 KGHSH, CDR2 LQKENI.

The J gene is TRBJ2-2, the V gene TRBV5-1; a possible D gene is TRBD1 (6 bases). This CDR3 comprises 13 residues. The V gene's germline CDR1 is SGHRS and CDR2 YFSETQ. V dropped 4 bases and J dropped 9 bases, with 13 bases sitting between them. The CDR3 protein is CASSGQGNRELFF. For the CDR3, the DNA is TGCGCCAGCAGCGGTCAGGGGAACCGGGAGCTGTTTTTT.

Only one count was recorded for this clone. The CDR3 spells CASSTSPGTGNEQYF. For the CDR3, the DNA is TGCGCCAGCAGCACTAGTCCCGGGACAGGGAACGAGCAGTACTTC. This chain links TRBV5-1 with TRBJ2-7, with 9 bases fitting TRBD1. Germline V lookup: CDR1 SGHRS, CDR2 YFSETQ. The J segment lost 5 bases and the V segment lost 4 bases, leaving 10 bases of the junction unmatched. The CDR3 runs 15 residues.

The CDR3 nucleotides read TGTGCCAGCAGCCAAGATACCAGGGGCCTGGGAGGGGGTGAACTGTTTTTT. It specifies CASSQDTRGLGGGELFF. V usage is TRBV3-1 (or the pseudogene TRBV3-2) and J usage is TRBJ1-4; possible D gene TRBD1, 6 bases. V lost 0 bases and J 12 bases, leaving 23 bases between the germline ends. Per germline, CDR1 LGHDT and CDR2 YNNKEL (reference sequence). There are 17 residues in the CDR3.

V and J are TRBV7-2 and TRBJ1-2, with no clear D. The CDR3 contains 15 residues. CDR1 SGHTA and CDR2 FQGNSA come from the germline V gene. The V and J ends lost 5 bases and 0 bases respectively, with 13 bases between them. The CDR3 loop is CASSPSFSPNYGYTF. The CDR3 nucleotides read TGTGCCAGCAGCCCGAGTTTTTCACCTAACTATGGCTACACCTTC.

This chain connects TRBV3-1 (or the pseudogene TRBV3-2) to TRBJ1-3; D call uncertain. V lost 3 bases, J lost 0 bases, and 9 bases lay in between. The CDR3 consists of 15 residues. CDR1 is LGHDT and CDR2 is YNNKEL in the germline V gene (reference sequence). CDR3 amino acids: CASSQTTPSGNTIYF. The CDR3, as DNA: TGTGCCAGCAGCCAGACTACCCCCTCTGGAAACACCATATATTTT.